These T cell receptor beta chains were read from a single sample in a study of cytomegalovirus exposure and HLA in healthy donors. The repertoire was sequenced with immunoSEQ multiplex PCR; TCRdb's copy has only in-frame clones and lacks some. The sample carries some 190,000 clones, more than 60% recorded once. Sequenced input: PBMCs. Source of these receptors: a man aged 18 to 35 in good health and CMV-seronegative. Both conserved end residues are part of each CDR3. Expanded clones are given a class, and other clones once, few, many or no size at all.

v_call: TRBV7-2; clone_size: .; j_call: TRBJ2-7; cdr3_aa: CASSPGSQGYEQYF
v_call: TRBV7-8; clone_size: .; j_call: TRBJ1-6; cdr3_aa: CASSLGLPRGQGTSPLHF
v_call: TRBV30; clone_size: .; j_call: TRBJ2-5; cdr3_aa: CAWRPGTGVVVETQYF
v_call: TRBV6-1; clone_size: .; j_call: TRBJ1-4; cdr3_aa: CASRTTTNEKLFF
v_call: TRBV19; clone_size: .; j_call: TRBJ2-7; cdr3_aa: CASSPGGFYEQYF
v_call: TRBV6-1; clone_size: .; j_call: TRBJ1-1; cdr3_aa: CASSGQGRIAFF
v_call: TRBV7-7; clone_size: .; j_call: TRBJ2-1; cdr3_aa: CASSLGGNYNEQFF
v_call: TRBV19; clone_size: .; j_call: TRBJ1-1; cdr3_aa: CASSPTGAWGTEAFF
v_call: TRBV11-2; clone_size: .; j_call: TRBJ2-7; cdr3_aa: CASSFWDSLYEQYF
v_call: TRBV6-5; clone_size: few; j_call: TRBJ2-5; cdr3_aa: CASSRTVKETQYF
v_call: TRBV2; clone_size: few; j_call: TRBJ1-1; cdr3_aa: CASSAPGGTDEAFF
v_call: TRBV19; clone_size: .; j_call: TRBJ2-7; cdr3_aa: CASSIDLSYEQYF
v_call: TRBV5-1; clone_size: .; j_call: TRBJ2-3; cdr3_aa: CASSLTAGGSTDTQYF
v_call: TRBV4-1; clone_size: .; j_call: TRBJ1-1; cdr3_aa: CASSREGREAFF
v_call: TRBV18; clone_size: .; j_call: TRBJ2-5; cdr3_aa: CASSPRFIAGGQETQYF
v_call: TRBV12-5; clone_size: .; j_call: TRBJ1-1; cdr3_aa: CASGLVRLSLNTEAFF
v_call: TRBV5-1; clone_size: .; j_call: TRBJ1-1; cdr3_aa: CASSSGQGFTEAFF
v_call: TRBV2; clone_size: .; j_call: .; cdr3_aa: CASSARFVLTYEQYF
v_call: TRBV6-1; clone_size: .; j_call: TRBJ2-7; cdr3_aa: CAIYNNYEQYF
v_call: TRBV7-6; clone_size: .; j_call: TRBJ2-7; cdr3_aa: CASSLSQSFDEQYF
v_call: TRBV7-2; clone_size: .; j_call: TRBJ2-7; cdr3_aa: CASSTTSTGGTYEQYF
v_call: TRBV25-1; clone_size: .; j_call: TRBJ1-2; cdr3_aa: CASSELGGLRGYTF
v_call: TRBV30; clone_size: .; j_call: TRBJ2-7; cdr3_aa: CAWSKGAGYEQYF
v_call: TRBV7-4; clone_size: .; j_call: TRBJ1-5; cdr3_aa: CASSFDRGNQPQHF
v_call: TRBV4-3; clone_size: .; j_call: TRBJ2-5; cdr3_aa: CASSHGQGPTETQYF
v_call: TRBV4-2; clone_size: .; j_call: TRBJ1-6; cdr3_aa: CASSQDMQGGSPLHF
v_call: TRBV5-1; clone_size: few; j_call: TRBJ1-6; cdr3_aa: CASSLGVAGGNSPLHF
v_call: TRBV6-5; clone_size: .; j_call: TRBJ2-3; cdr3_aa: CASSYSGATQYF
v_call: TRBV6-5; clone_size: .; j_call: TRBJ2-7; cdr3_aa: CASSGGTGAYEQYF
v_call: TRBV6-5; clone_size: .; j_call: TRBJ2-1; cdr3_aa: CASSYSPENNEQFF
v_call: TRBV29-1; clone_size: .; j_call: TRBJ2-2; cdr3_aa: CSVPGLEGELFF
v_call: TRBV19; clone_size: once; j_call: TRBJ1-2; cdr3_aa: CASSPRGINYGYTF
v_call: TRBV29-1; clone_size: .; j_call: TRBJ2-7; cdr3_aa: CSVGPGTYEQYF
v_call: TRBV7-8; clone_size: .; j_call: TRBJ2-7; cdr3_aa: CASSFLAGGIYEQYF
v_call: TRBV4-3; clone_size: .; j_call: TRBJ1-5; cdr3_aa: CASSQDRGVYNQPQHF
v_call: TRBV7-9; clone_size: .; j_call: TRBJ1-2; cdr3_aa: CASSPSPFEQNYGYTF
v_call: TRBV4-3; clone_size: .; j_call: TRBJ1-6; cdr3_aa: CASSQAGIGDREINSPLHF
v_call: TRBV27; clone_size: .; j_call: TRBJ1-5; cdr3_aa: CASSSSDRVGNQPQHF
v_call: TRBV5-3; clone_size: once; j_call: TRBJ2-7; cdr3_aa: CARSYPGTEGPTYEQYF
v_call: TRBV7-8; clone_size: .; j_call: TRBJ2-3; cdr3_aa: CASSSLAGGDRTQYF
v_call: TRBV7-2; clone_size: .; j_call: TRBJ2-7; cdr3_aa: CASSLLPLAGRYEQYF
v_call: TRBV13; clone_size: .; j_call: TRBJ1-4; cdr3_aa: CASSLGTSGEKLFF
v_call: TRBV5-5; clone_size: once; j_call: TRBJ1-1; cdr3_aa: CASSLQTGLNTEAFF
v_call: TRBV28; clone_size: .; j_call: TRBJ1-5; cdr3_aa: CASSPTLGQPQHF
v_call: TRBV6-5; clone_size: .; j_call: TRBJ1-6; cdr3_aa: CASSYANSPLHF
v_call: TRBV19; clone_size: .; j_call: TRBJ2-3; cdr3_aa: CASSGTSGGGSTDTQYF
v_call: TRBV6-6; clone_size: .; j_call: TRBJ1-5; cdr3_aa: CASRGQSNQPQHF
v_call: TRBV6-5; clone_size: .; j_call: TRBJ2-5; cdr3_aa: CASSFAAGVETQYF
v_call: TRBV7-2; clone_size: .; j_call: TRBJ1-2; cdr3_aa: CASSPTDRGLSYGYTF
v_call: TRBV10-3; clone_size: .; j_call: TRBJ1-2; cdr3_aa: CAISSQIYGYTF